The 9 T cell receptor beta chains below were found in one sample sequenced in a study of shared clonotypes between healthy human individuals. This table comes from immunoSEQ multiplex PCR, and its TCRdb copy is limited to in-frame clones, with some not included. The table lists roughly 520,000 clones, about 96% of them singletons, with about 0.059% in the top ten. Source material: naive CD4+ T cells sorted from blood. The subset was: CD45RA+ positively selected. The source of these receptors is a woman aged 25 to 39 in good health.

The gene calls are TRBV5-1 and TRBJ2-3, with 9 bases matching TRBD2. The V gene end was trimmed by 0 bases and the J gene end by 2 bases; junction bases not matched to a gene: 4. Germline-derived CDR1 and CDR2 are SGHRS and YFSETQ. This CDR3 is built from 16 residues. The CDR3 sequence: CASSLAPSGTTDTQYF. CDR3 DNA sequence: TGCGCCAGCAGCTTGGCCCCTAGCGGGACCACAGATACGCAGTATTTT.

This chain links TRBV29-1 with TRBJ1-1; D gene ambiguous. V lost 1 base to trimming and J lost 1 base, with 7 bases between them. Germline V CDR1 and CDR2: SQVTM, ANQGSEA. The CDR3 covers 13 residues. The DNA of the CDR3 is TGCAGCGTTGAAGTACGCGGGAACACTGAAGCTTTCTTT. Its translation: CSVEVRGNTEAFF.

The V and J genes are TRBV7-9 and TRBJ2-2, with D maybe TRBD2 (5 bases). Trimming removed 1 base at V and 6 bases at J, with 12 bases between. Germline V CDR1 and CDR2: SEHNR, FQNEAQ (reference sequence). The length of the CDR3 is 15 residues. The CDR3 DNA follows: TGTGCCAGCAGCTTAGTTAGCGTCCGGGCCGGGGAGCTGTTTTTT. This encodes CASSLVSVRAGELFF.

The chain combines TRBV10-3 with TRBJ1-2, with 8 bases fitting TRBD1. This CDR3 has 15 amino acids. The V segment lost 4 bases and the J segment 3 bases; nucleotides outside the gene matches: 7. Germline CDR1 is ENHRY and CDR2 is SYGVKD. This chain's CDR3 is CAISGRDRKDYGYTF. CDR3 coding DNA: TGTGCCATCAGTGGTCGGGACAGGAAGGACTATGGCTACACCTTC.

The V gene is TRBV4-2, the J gene TRBJ2-7, with 7 bases aligning to TRBD2. Unmatched junction bases numbered 6, after V lost 1 base and J lost 0 bases. Germline CDR1 reads LGHNA; CDR2 reads YNFKEQ. This CDR3 comprises 16 residues. The CDR3 here is CASSQAWRETSYEQYF. CDR3 sequence (DNA): TGTGCCAGCAGCCAAGCGTGGCGGGAGACCTCCTACGAGCAGTACTTC.

V usage is TRBV5-4 and J usage is TRBJ1-1; maybe TRBD1 (5 bases). The germline V gene has CDR1 SGHNT and CDR2 YYREEE (reference sequence). The length of the CDR3 is 14 residues. The germline V and J ends were trimmed by 6 bases and 3 bases, with 15 bases remaining between them. The CDR3 DNA reads TGTGCCAGCAACCCGGGGGGTTTTGACACTGAAGCTTTCTTT. Residues: CASNPGGFDTEAFF.

The CDR3 loop reads CASSPINEQFF. CDR3 coding DNA: TGTGCCAGCTCACCAATCAATGAGCAGTTCTTC. V and J are TRBV18 and TRBJ2-1; D not resolved. V dropped 2 bases and J dropped 6 bases, with 2 bases sitting between them. The CDR3 totals 11 residues. The V gene's germline CDR1 is KGHSH and CDR2 LQKENI.

This chain joins TRBV16 and TRBJ1-5, with 8 bases lining up with TRBD1. With V trimmed by 3 bases and J by 6 bases, 10 bases remained unmatched. The germline gives CDR1 KGHSY, CDR2 FQNENV. This CDR3 spans 16 amino acids. CDR3 protein: CASSQGLDRGGQPQHF. The CDR3, as DNA: TGTGCCAGCAGCCAGGGCCTCGACAGGGGCGGTCAGCCCCAGCATTTT.

J is TRBJ2-7 and V is TRBV4-1; 10 nucleotides align to TRBD2. CDR3 length: 16 amino acids. The germline gives CDR1 MGHRA, CDR2 YSYEKL. With 4 bases clipped from V and 4 bases from J, the junction kept 10 bases outside the gene matches. CDR3 protein: CASSLLTGTSAYEQYF. CDR3 sequence (DNA): TGCGCCAGCAGCCTCCTAACCGGGACTAGCGCGTACGAGCAGTACTTC.